The 26 T cell receptor beta chains below all came from one sample that was sequenced in a study of cytomegalovirus exposure and HLA in healthy donors. The PCR used 60 Vbeta and 13 Jbeta primers. Assay: immunoSEQ multiplex PCR; the TCRdb copy retains only in-frame clones and omits some. The record lists around 200,000 clones, of which the ten most abundant hold less than 1%. The sequenced sample was PBMCs. The receptors derive from a woman aged 25 to 45 in good health and CMV-seropositive.

The chain joins TRBV29-1 to TRBJ2-3; TRBD2 matches at 9 bases. From germline, CDR1 is SQVTM and CDR2 ANQGSEA. The CDR3 contains 14 residues. The ends lost 6 bases at V and 1 base at J; junction bases unmatched: 5. The CDR3 spells CSVRSSGGTDTQYF. In DNA, the CDR3 is TGCAGCGTGCGTTCTAGCGGGGGCACAGATACGCAGTATTTT.

The V and J genes are TRBV7-9 and TRBJ2-5; 14 bases map to TRBD2. Looked up from germline, CDR1 is SEHNR and CDR2 is FQNEAQ (reference sequence). The CDR3 is 17 residues long. Trimming at V came to 5 bases and at J to 3 bases, leaving 8 bases not matched to a gene. CDR3 coding DNA: TGTGCCAGCAGCCCCAGGACTAGCGGGAGGATGGAAGAGACCCAGTACTTC. It codes for CASSPRTSGRMEETQYF.

The rearrangement uses TRBV2 and TRBJ2-7; 8 positions agree with TRBD1. CDR1 SNHLY and CDR2 FYNNEI come from the germline V gene. V lost 6 bases, J lost 1 base, and 8 bases stayed unmatched. The CDR3 covers 15 residues. As DNA, the CDR3 is TGTGCCAGCAGCCCGGGACAGGTCAAGTCCTACGAGCAGTACTTC. It codes for CASSPGQVKSYEQYF.

This rearrangement joins TRBV10-3 to TRBJ2-1; possibly TRBD2 for D (7 bases). Between the trimmed V and J ends, which lost 3 bases and 8 bases, there was a span of 23 bases. In germline, CDR1 is ENHRY, CDR2 SYGVKD. The CDR3 length is 17 residues. The CDR3 loop is CAISDPLDSGVGDEQFF. The DNA for the CDR3 is TGTGCCATCAGTGATCCCCTGGACAGCGGGGTAGGCGATGAGCAGTTCTTC.

The rearrangement uses TRBV5-1 and TRBJ2-2; 10 nucleotides agree with TRBD2. CDR1 is SGHRS, CDR2 YFSETQ, per germline. Losses at the gene ends were 3 bases for V and 2 bases for J; bases not matched to a gene: 10. This CDR3 region has 18 residues. The CDR3: CASSSPGSGGKNTGELFF. CDR3 coding DNA: TGCGCCAGCAGCTCCCCCGGTAGCGGGGGGAAAAACACCGGGGAGCTGTTTTTT.

The V and J genes are TRBV28 and TRBJ2-5; 7 bases map to TRBD1. The CDR3 length is 18 residues. Germline values: CDR1 MDHEN, CDR2 SYDVKM. J gave up 5 bases and V 5 bases, and 20 bases lay outside the gene matches. CDR3 DNA: TGTGCCAGCAGTCTCAGCCTAGGACAGGTATCATCCGGGGAGACCCAGTACTTC. Translated, it gives CASSLSLGQVSSGETQYF.

The V call is TRBV2, the J call TRBJ1-4; tentatively, D is TRBD1 (6 bases). Germline CDR1 is SNHLY and CDR2 is FYNNEI. This CDR3 is built from 15 residues. The V gene lost 5 bases and the J gene lost 2 bases, with 12 bases spanning the gap. This CDR3 is CASSNRESTNEKLFF. CDR3 bases: TGTGCCAGCAGTAACAGGGAGTCCACTAATGAAAAACTGTTTTTT.

As regards this clone: Other DNA sequences in this sample translate to the same CDR3. This rearrangement joins TRBV5-1 to TRBJ2-1; tentative D call: TRBD1 (6 bases). Germline V gene lookup returns CDR1 SGHRS and CDR2 YFSETQ. V was clipped by 2 bases and J by 0 bases, with 9 bases between them. The CDR3 spans 15 residues. Here the CDR3 reads CASSLGGSSYNEQFF. In DNA, the CDR3 is TGCGCCAGCAGCTTAGGGGGAAGCTCCTACAATGAGCAGTTCTTC.

V is TRBV19 and J is TRBJ2-1; 8 bases align to TRBD2. V lost 7 bases to trimming and J lost 8 bases; unmatched junction nucleotides: 7. CDR1 is LNHDA and CDR2 is SQIVND in the germline V gene (reference sequence). This CDR3 comprises 13 residues. The CDR3 nucleotides read TGTGCCAGTACCCAAGCGGGAGTCTATGAGCAGTTCTTC. Its protein product is CASTQAGVYEQFF.

The chain recombines TRBV6-5 with TRBJ1-2, with TRBD1 identical over 7 bases. CDR3 length: 14 amino acids. Germline V lookup: CDR1 MNHEY, CDR2 SVGAGI. V lost 7 bases and J lost 3; bases outside the gene matches: 8. Here the CDR3 DNA reads TGTGCCAGCAACCGCCGGGACAGATACTATGGCTACACCTTC. Translating it yields CASNRRDRYYGYTF.

This chain uses TRBV13 with TRBJ2-5; 14 bases fit TRBD2. Germline CDR1 is PRHDT and CDR2 is FYEKMQ (reference sequence). The CDR3 is made up of 19 amino acids. Trimming took 3 bases from V and 1 from J; bases not matched to a gene: 10. For the CDR3, the DNA is TGTGCCAGCAGCTTTCTCGGACTAGCGGGGGGTTCTTTCCAAGAGACCCAGTACTTC. This sequence encodes CASSFLGLAGGSFQETQYF. Variable domain in full (rest from reference TRBV13 and TRBJ2-5): AAGVIQSPRHLIKEKRETATLKCYPIPRHDTVYWYQQGPGQDPQFLISFYEKMQSDKGSIPDRFSAQQFSDYHSELNMSSLELGDSALYFCASSFLGLAGGSFQETQYFGPGTRLLVL.

This chain connects TRBV19 to TRBJ2-6; TRBD1 agrees at 12 bases. The ends lost 5 bases at V and 4 bases at J; junction bases unmatched: 6. The CDR3 consists of 17 residues. Germline V gene lookup returns CDR1 LNHDA and CDR2 SQIVND (reference sequence). The CDR3 sequence is CASSRGQGAAGANVLTF. For the CDR3, the DNA is TGTGCCAGTAGTCGGGGACAGGGGGCTGCGGGGGCCAACGTCCTGACTTTC.

The rearrangement links TRBV5-1 to TRBJ2-7; 10 bases map to TRBD2. The CDR3 extends over 13 amino acids. The V segment lost 7 bases and the J segment 4 bases; nucleotides outside the gene matches: 5. The germline gives CDR1 SGHRS, CDR2 YFSETQ. The CDR3 region is CASGVAGGYEQYF. CDR3 DNA sequence: TGCGCCAGCGGAGTAGCGGGGGGATACGAGCAGTACTTC. Full variable domain (outside the CDR3, taken from reference TRBV5-1 and TRBJ2-7): KAGVTQTPRYLIKTRGQQVTLSCSPISGHRSVSWYQQTPGQGLQFLFEYFSETQRNKGNFPGRFSGRQFSNSRSEMNVSTLELGDSALYLCASGVAGGYEQYFGPGTRLTVT.

This sequence joins TRBV27 and TRBJ1-4; 9 nucleotides line up with TRBD1. CDR1 is MNHEY, CDR2 SMNVEV, per germline (reference sequence). This CDR3 has 18 residues. The V segment lost 1 base and the J segment 4 bases; nucleotides outside the gene matches: 10. The CDR3 sequence is CASSLFGTGRGGNEKLFF. CDR3 nucleotide sequence: TGTGCCAGCAGTTTATTTGGGACAGGGAGGGGGGGTAATGAAAAACTGTTTTTT.

This chain joins TRBV5-1 and TRBJ2-2; 7 bases are a match to TRBD2. With 5 bases clipped from V and 3 bases from J, the junction kept 4 bases outside the gene matches. The germline V gene has CDR1 SGHRS and CDR2 YFSETQ. CDR3 length equals 14 residues. In DNA form, the CDR3 reads TGCGCCAGCAGTAGGCTAGCGGACACCGGGGAGCTGTTTTTT. Amino acids: CASSRLADTGELFF.

The chain combines TRBV4-3 with TRBJ2-3; D is unclear. Germline V gene lookup returns CDR1 LGHNA and CDR2 YSLEER. CDR3 length: 14 residues. V lost 0 bases, J lost 2 bases, and 6 bases lay in between. The CDR3 sequence: CASSQEQLTDTQYF. The CDR3 coding sequence is TGCGCCAGCAGCCAAGAACAGCTCACAGATACGCAGTATTTT.

This chain joins TRBV19 and TRBJ2-7; 10 bases match TRBD2. This CDR3 is built from 14 residues. The germline V gene encodes CDR1 LNHDA and CDR2 SQIVND (reference sequence). V trimming: 5 bases; J trimming: 7 bases; junction bases outside the gene matches: 8. CDR3 nucleotides: TGTGCCAGTAGTGGAGTGGGACTAGCGAGGGAGCAGTACTTC. Translation: CASSGVGLAREQYF.

V is TRBV19 and J is TRBJ2-3; TRBD2 is a possible D gene (5 bases). Germline V gene sequence: CDR1 LNHDA, CDR2 SQIVND (reference sequence). There are 14 residues in the CDR3. V was cut by 6 bases and J by 5 bases, with 15 bases left in between. DNA for the CDR3: TGTGCCAGTAGCCCGCAATTACTAGGAGATACGCAGTATTTT. Its protein is CASSPQLLGDTQYF.

V gene TRBV2 combines with J gene TRBJ1-2; D call uncertain. The germline V gene encodes CDR1 SNHLY and CDR2 FYNNEI. V was trimmed by 6 bases and J by 2 bases, leaving 4 bases between them. This CDR3 is built from 11 residues. The CDR3 DNA reads as TGTGCCAGCAGCGAGAACTATGGCTACACCTTC. It translates to CASSENYGYTF.

The chain recombines TRBV7-9 with TRBJ1-6; 11 bases are shared with TRBD1. V lost 8 bases to trimming and J lost 14 bases; unmatched junction nucleotides: 8. The CDR3 consists of 13 residues. Per germline, CDR1 SEHNR and CDR2 FQNEAQ (reference sequence). The CDR3 loop is CASGTGGESSLHF. CDR3 DNA: TGTGCCAGCGGGACAGGGGGGGAATCGTCCCTCCACTTT.

J is TRBJ2-1 and V is TRBV28, with 8 bases matching TRBD1. The CDR3 has 16 amino acids. V was pared by 4 bases and J by 5 bases, with 10 bases of the junction left unmatched. Germline V lookup: CDR1 MDHEN, CDR2 SYDVKM. This CDR3 is CASSSWTGRAHNEQFF. CDR3 nucleotides: TGTGCCAGCAGTTCCTGGACAGGGCGGGCCCACAATGAGCAGTTCTTC.

The chain couples TRBV6-6 to TRBJ2-7; the match to TRBD1 covers 7 bases. Germline V gene data show CDR1 as MNHNY and CDR2 as SVGAGI (reference sequence). This CDR3 is built from 14 residues. Unmatched junction bases numbered 9, after V lost 6 bases and J lost 4 bases. CDR3 in amino acids: CASRSRDRYYEQYF. The CDR3 DNA reads TGTGCCAGCAGATCCCGGGACAGATATTACGAGCAGTACTTC.

V and J are TRBV15 and TRBJ2-7; tentatively, D is TRBD2 (5 bases). Germline CDR1 and CDR2: LNHNV and YYDKDF (reference sequence). V was clipped by 1 base and J by 2 bases, with 12 bases between them. This CDR3 region has 15 residues. DNA of the CDR3: TGTGCCACCAGCAGAGCAGGAGGAACTGCCTACGAGCAGTACTTC. Translated: CATSRAGGTAYEQYF.

In nucleotides, the CDR3 is TGTGCCAGCAGTTTTTCGGGACCACTAGCGACTAAAAGCGGATTTACCTACGAGCAGTACTTC. Encoded protein: CASSFSGPLATKSGFTYEQYF. V and J are TRBV27 and TRBJ2-7; TRBD2 matches at 7 bases. Losses at the gene ends were 3 bases for V and 2 bases for J; bases not matched to a gene: 25. The CDR3 loop spans 21 amino acids. Germline loops: CDR1 MNHEY, CDR2 SMNVEV (reference sequence).

The rearrangement links TRBV29-1 to TRBJ2-1, with D possibly TRBD2 on 6 matching bases. The germline V gene encodes CDR1 SQVTM and CDR2 ANQGSEA. This CDR3 has 13 residues. V lost 8 bases and J lost 6, with 17 bases in between. CDR3 amino acids: CSFGVAASNEQFF. The CDR3 DNA sequence: TGCAGCTTCGGGGTAGCGGCCTCCAATGAGCAGTTCTTC.

This chain connects TRBV28 to TRBJ2-7; D perhaps matches TRBD2 (6 bases). CDR3 length: 14 residues. CDR1 is MDHEN and CDR2 is SYDVKM in the germline V gene. V was shortened by 10 bases and J by 2 bases, with 18 bases between the two germline ends. Written as DNA, the CDR3 is TGTGCCACTCAGCGGGCCTCCCCGCCCTACGAGCAGTACTTC. This gives the protein CATQRASPPYEQYF.